The 15 T cell receptor beta chains reported below all come from one sample, sequenced in a study of shared clonotypes between healthy human individuals (dated by TCRdb to about 2020). The library was built by means of the immunoSEQ multiplex PCR assay. The immuneACCESS repertoire file appears here via TCRdb, limited to in-frame rearrangements. These files lack a portion of the clones; in checked studies, under half of the deficit traces to unresolved V genes, and the cause of the others is not known. Present in this sample are millions of clones, just over 90% of which were seen just once. The ten largest clones represent more than 0.12% of the sample. Sequenced input: naive CD4+ T cells sorted from blood. This specimen's cell subset or site label, per the study, means: CD45RA+ positively selected. The receptors here all came from a young man in good health.

The chain joins TRBV6-5 to TRBJ1-2; TRBD1 agrees at 10 bases. This CDR3 has 15 residues. The germline gives CDR1 MNHEY, CDR2 SVGAGI. V lost 6 bases, J lost 4 bases, and 8 bases stayed unmatched. Here the CDR3 DNA reads TGTGCCAGCAGGCCCGGGACAGGGGTACTCTATGGCTACACCTTC. Translation: CASRPGTGVLYGYTF.

The chain is built from TRBV4-1 and TRBJ1-1; unclear D gene. CDR3 length: 14 residues. The germline V gene encodes CDR1 MGHRA and CDR2 YSYEKL. Trimming removed 1 base at V and 6 bases at J, with 12 bases between. The DNA of the CDR3 is TGCGCCAGCAGCCAAGCTTCCGGTAGGTCTGAAGCTTTCTTT. It yields the protein CASSQASGRSEAFF.

The chain employs TRBV19 and TRBJ1-5, with 7 bases lining up with TRBD1. V shed 7 bases, J shed 3 bases, and the junction held 6 bases outside the gene matches. The CDR3 is 14 residues long. In germline, CDR1 is LNHDA, CDR2 SQIVND (reference sequence). The DNA for the CDR3 is TGTGCCAGTACCTCGACAGGGATCAATCAGCCCCAGCATTTT. It codes for CASTSTGINQPQHF.

This chain uses TRBV11-2 with TRBJ1-1; 10 bases align to TRBD1. The CDR3 runs 14 residues. V trimming: 1 base; J trimming: 6 bases; junction bases outside the gene matches: 2. In germline, CDR1 is SGHAT, CDR2 FQNNGV. In nucleotides, the CDR3 is TGTGCCAGCAGCTTAGTTGACAGGGGGCCTGAAGCTTTCTTT. This sequence encodes CASSLVDRGPEAFF.

The chain recombines TRBV5-1 with TRBJ1-6; TRBD1 is a possible D gene (5 bases). Germline CDR1 and CDR2: SGHRS and YFSETQ. The CDR3 length is 17 residues. V lost 4 bases and J 3 bases, leaving 17 bases between the germline ends. CDR3 DNA: TGCGCCAGCAGCGCGGAAGGAATTGGGGGCTATAATTCACCCCTCCACTTT. As protein: CASSAEGIGGYNSPLHF.

The CDR3 DNA follows: TGTGCTAGTGGTTTTAGAGGGGGTGGCTACACCTTC. Translated: CASGFRGGGYTF. V is TRBV12-5 and J is TRBJ1-2, with TRBD1 as a possible D gene (6 bases). The ends were cut back, 3 bases at V and 7 bases at J, with 9 bases in the middle. Germline values: CDR1 LGHNT, CDR2 FRNRAP. The CDR3 consists of 12 residues.

The chain couples TRBV2 to TRBJ2-1; D gene uncertain. V dropped 3 bases and J dropped 9 bases, with 12 bases sitting between them. Germline CDR1 SNHLY, CDR2 FYNNEI. The CDR3 covers 13 residues. In DNA, the CDR3 is TGTGCCAGCAGTGATTGGTCAGTAGGTGAGCAGTTCTTC. Its translation: CASSDWSVGEQFF.

The V and J genes are TRBV5-4 and TRBJ2-3; TRBD2 matches at 9 bases. V dropped 0 bases and J dropped 5; count of bases not matched to a gene: 7. CDR3 length equals 16 residues. Germline CDR1 SGHNT, CDR2 YYREEE (reference sequence). CDR3 protein: CASSLAPGLAQDTQYF. The CDR3 DNA sequence: TGTGCCAGCAGCTTGGCTCCGGGACTAGCCCAAGATACGCAGTATTTT. The variable domain in full, with the rest retrieved from reference TRBV5-4 and TRBJ2-3, is ETGVTQSPTHLIKTRGQQVTLRCSSQSGHNTVSWYQQALGQGPQFIFQYYREEENGRGNFPPRFSGLQFPNYSSELNVNALELDDSALYLCASSLAPGLAQDTQYFGPGTRLTVL.

The chain is built from TRBV4-1 and TRBJ2-1; no firm D call. This CDR3 has 15 amino acids. V shed 3 bases and J shed 6 bases, with 15 bases lying between them. Germline V CDR1 and CDR2: MGHRA, YSYEKL. The CDR3 nucleotides read TGCGCCAGCAGCCAGTTTGACACCAGCCCCAATGAGCAGTTCTTC. This encodes CASSQFDTSPNEQFF.

The V and J genes are TRBV6-4 and TRBJ2-3; 14 positions match TRBD2. The CDR3 is made up of 17 amino acids. V dropped 5 bases and J dropped 3; count of bases not matched to a gene: 7. CDR1 MRHNA and CDR2 SNTAGT come from the germline V gene. The CDR3 bases are TGTGCCAGCAGTTGGACTAGCGGGAGGAGTTTTACAGATACGCAGTATTTT. This encodes CASSWTSGRSFTDTQYF.

The rearrangement joins TRBV6-1 to TRBJ1-1; TRBD1 matches at 7 bases. The CDR3 length is 15 residues. CDR1 is MNHNS, CDR2 SASEGT, per germline. The V gene end was trimmed by 1 base and the J gene end by 11 bases; junction bases not matched to a gene: 13. CDR3 loop: CASSEGGAGQLIAFF. The CDR3 DNA reads as TGTGCCAGCAGTGAAGGGGGGGCGGGACAGCTTATCGCTTTCTTT.

This chain links TRBV30 with TRBJ1-2, with D possibly matching TRBD1 (6 bases). With 2 bases removed from V and 8 bases from J, the gap between germline ends came to 18 bases. CDR1 and CDR2 from the germline V gene are GTSNPN and SVGIG (reference sequence). There are 14 residues in the CDR3. The CDR3 DNA is TGTGCCTGGAGTCGGGCTACAGGGAAAGAGGGCTACACCTTC. Translation gives CAWSRATGKEGYTF.

The rearrangement joins TRBV19 to TRBJ1-1, with D maybe TRBD1 (6 bases). Trimming left V 1 base short and J 4 bases short, with 10 bases between. Germline CDR1 LNHDA, CDR2 SQIVND (reference sequence). The CDR3 length is 14 residues. CDR3 nucleotide sequence: TGTGCCAGTAGTATAGTTACAGGGACCACTGAAGCTTTCTTT. Translated: CASSIVTGTTEAFF.

A remark on this clone: The same CDR3 is also encoded by other DNA sequences in this sample. V is TRBV28 and J is TRBJ2-7; D is perhaps TRBD1 or TRBD2 (5 bases each). Between the trimmed V and J ends, which lost 4 bases and 1 base, there was a span of 11 bases. This CDR3 comprises 14 residues. Germline-derived CDR1 and CDR2 are MDHEN and SYDVKM. The CDR3 nucleotides read TGTGCCAGCAGTTCCGGGACCCCATCCTACGAGCAGTACTTC. This codes for CASSSGTPSYEQYF.

The genes are TRBV28 and TRBJ1-6, with 9 nucleotides matching TRBD1. This CDR3 has 16 amino acids. The V gene's germline CDR1 is MDHEN and CDR2 SYDVKM. Trimming at V came to 6 bases and at J to 3 bases, leaving 6 bases not matched to a gene. DNA for the CDR3: TGTGCCAGCAGCGGATCGGGACAGGGCTATAATTCACCCCTCCACTTT. It specifies CASSGSGQGYNSPLHF.